Listed here are 28 T cell receptor beta chains from one sample, sequenced in a study of tumor-infiltrating lymphocytes in primary liver carcinoma (dated by TCRdb to 2015 to 2018). Total RNA and DNA were co-extracted from roughly 20-30 mg of bulk tissue with the AllPrep DNA/RNA mini kit, without cell sorting. TCRdb lists the instrument as Illumina HiSeq 2500. Using a constant-region primer and ProtoScript II reverse transcriptase, TCRbeta-specific cDNA was reverse-transcribed from 500 to 650 ng total RNA. The TCRbeta libraries were prepared through three rounds of nested multiplex PCR following a slightly modified ARM-PCR procedure. The first two PCR rounds used multiplex TRBV1-TRBV30 forward primers with a Cbeta reverse primer, each for 10 to 11 cycles. Through fastp at Q25 and MiXCR, TCRdb rebuilt clones from the public reads, retaining in-frame beta chains. Under each unique CDR3 protein, matching rows form one entry showing the most common genes and DNA. In all, the sample holds tens of thousands of distinct CDR3 sequences, and about 68% of those were seen once. The top ten hold 25% to 30% of the sample.

The sample was liver tumor tissue from sampling region 3. The cell subset or site label, read with the paper, signifies: tumor region T3, left-lateral pole. These receptors were obtained from a man aged 40-49 years with primary liver carcinoma and hepatitis B virus infection.

Worth noting for this clonotype: The junction shows a germline mismatch at one end, possibly a read error. This chain uses TRBV29-1 with TRBJ2-3; 8 bases agree with TRBD1. This CDR3 spans 15 amino acids. Germline assignment: CDR1 SQVTM and CDR2 ANQGSEA. CDR3 sequence (DNA): TGTAACGTTGCGTGGGCAGGGGGCATAGGAGATACGCAGTATTTT. This encodes CNVAWAGGIGDTQYF.

Comments on this clonotype: Relative to the germline gene, one junction end is altered; a read error may explain this. The chain is built from TRBV11-2 and TRBJ2-5, with a tentative D call TRBD2 (5 bases). The CDR3 loop spans 18 amino acids. Per germline, CDR1 SGHAT and CDR2 FQNNGV. The CDR3 sequence: CASSLAAEGARVQKTQYF. CDR3 nucleotide sequence: TGTGCCAGCAGCTTAGCAGCGGAAGGTGCCCGGGTCCAAAAGACCCAGTACTTC.

As to this clonotype: One end of the junction does not line up with germline, which may come from a read error. This chain uses TRBV5-1 with TRBJ2-1; TRBD1 might be the D (5 bases). From germline, CDR1 is SGHRS and CDR2 YFSETQ. The CDR3 runs 15 residues. CDR3 sequence: CTSSSRQGSYNEQLF. CDR3 DNA sequence: TGCACCAGCAGCTCCAGGCAGGGCTCCTACAATGAGCAGTTATTC.

About this clonotype: The junction shows a germline mismatch at one end, possibly a read error. The V call is TRBV11-1, the J call TRBJ2-1; D may be TRBD2 (7 bases). Per germline, CDR1 SGHAT and CDR2 FQDESV (reference sequence). The CDR3 is 15 residues long. The CDR3 nucleotides read TGTGCCAGCGGCCCAAGGGGGGGTGGCTACGATGAGCAGTTCTTC. It yields the protein CASGPRGGGYDEQFF.

The chain links TRBV4-1 to TRBJ1-2; no definite D call. Deletions cut 1 base from V and 3 bases from J, with 15 bases between. Germline V CDR1 and CDR2: MGHRA, YSYEKL. This CDR3 region has 16 residues. DNA for the CDR3: TGCGCCAGCAGCCAAGTGGAGGAGGCTGGATACTATGGCTACACCTTC. It specifies CASSQVEEAGYYGYTF.

The gene calls are TRBV20-1 and TRBJ1-4; D is unclear. The V gene lost 1 base and the J gene lost 0 bases, with 9 bases spanning the gap. Germline V lookup: CDR1 DFQATT, CDR2 SNEGSKA (reference sequence). The CDR3 is 15 amino acids. This chain's CDR3 is CSARGVYATNEKLFF. The CDR3 DNA sequence: TGCAGTGCTAGAGGGGTGTATGCAACTAATGAAAAACTGTTTTTT.

As for this clonotype: It may be a read error: a sequence one base away is much more abundant. This rearrangement joins TRBV28 to TRBJ2-2; perhaps TRBD1 as D (6 bases). V lost 9 bases and J lost 4, with 18 bases in between. Germline-derived CDR1 and CDR2 are MDHEN and SYDVKM. This CDR3 spans 15 amino acids. This CDR3 reads CASSFTGSGTGELFF. The CDR3 DNA reads as TGTGCCAGTTCATTTACAGGGTCGGGCACCGGGGAGCTGTTTTTT.

This clonotype was observed a few times. This may arise from a read error, as a much more abundant clone is one base away. As the CDR3 is not closed by the conserved phenylalanine or tryptophan, this likely results from a read error. The genes are TRBV7-8 and TRBJ1-1; a possible D gene is TRBD1 (5 bases). V dropped 5 bases and J dropped 3 bases, with 13 bases sitting between them. The length of the CDR3 is 14 residues. The germline V gene encodes CDR1 SGHVS and CDR2 FQNEAQ. The CDR3 coding sequence is TGTGCCAGCAGCCCCCTAGGAGGGGACACTGAAGCTTTCTCT. Translated, it gives CASSPLGGDTEAFS.

The chain links TRBV19 to TRBJ2-2; no definite D call. The V gene's germline CDR1 is LNHDA and CDR2 SQIVND (reference sequence). The CDR3 runs 16 residues. V lost 4 bases, J lost 0 bases, and 12 bases lay in between. In nucleotides, the CDR3 is TGTGCCAGTAGTAGAACGTCGGACGCGAACACCGGGGAGCTGTTTTTT. Protein product: CASSRTSDANTGELFF. Based on the CDR3 plus reference TRBV19 and TRBJ2-2, the full variable domain is DGGITQSPKYLFRKEGQNVTLSCEQNLNHDAMYWYRQDPGQGLRLIYYSQIVNDFQKGDIAEGYSVSREKKESFPLTVTSAQKNPTAFYLCASSRTSDANTGELFFGEGSRLTVL.

The chain links TRBV28 to TRBJ2-7; D is undetermined. CDR1 is MDHEN, CDR2 SYDVKM, per germline. This CDR3 contains 11 residues. V was trimmed by 11 bases and J by 9 bases, leaving 17 bases between them. CDR3 sequence reads: CAGGRLGGQYF. The CDR3 DNA sequence: TGTGCCGGCGGACGCCTCGGCGGGCAGTACTTC.

Turning to this clonotype: One end of the junction does not line up with germline, which may come from a read error. The chain joins TRBV11-2 to TRBJ2-1; 8 nucleotides line up with TRBD2. This CDR3 is 16 amino acids long. Germline V gene lookup returns CDR1 SGHAT and CDR2 FQNNGV. The CDR3 sequence: CASGLDIGLAMSEQFF. As DNA, the CDR3 is TGTGCCAGCGGCTTGGACATCGGACTAGCCATGAGTGAGCAGTTCTTC.

The chain couples TRBV28 to TRBJ2-7; D is unclear. The germline gives CDR1 MDHEN, CDR2 SYDVKM. V was trimmed by 7 bases and J by 5 bases, leaving 18 bases between them. CDR3 length: 14 amino acids. The CDR3 coding sequence is TGTGCCAGCACCCTCCTTCGCGGAGCAGACGAGCAGTACTTC. This sequence encodes CASTLLRGADEQYF. Complete variable domain (other parts from reference TRBV28 and TRBJ2-7): DVKVTQSSRYLVKRTGEKVFLECVQDMDHENMFWYRQDPGLGLRLIYFSYDVKMKEKGDIPEGYSVSREKKERFSLILESASTNQTSMYLCASTLLRGADEQYFGPGTRLTVT.

This rearrangement joins TRBV4-2 to TRBJ2-5, with a tentative D call TRBD2 (6 bases). CDR3 length equals 15 residues. Germline V gene lookup returns CDR1 LGHNA and CDR2 YNFKEQ. Trimming stripped 1 base from V and 3 bases from J, with 12 bases between. The CDR3: CASSQGVAEEETQYF. In DNA, the CDR3 is TGTGCCAGCAGCCAAGGGGTAGCGGAAGAAGAGACCCAGTACTTC.

This clonotype was seen just once. Its ends do not fully match the called genes, so a read error is possible. The chain recombines TRBV29-1 with TRBJ1-2; D unclear. Germline V gene lookup returns CDR1 SQVTM and CDR2 ANQGSEA. The CDR3 is made up of 13 amino acids. Written as DNA, the CDR3 is TGCAGCGTTGAATATGGTTACGGCTATGGCTACACTTTC. Translation gives CSVEYGYGYGYTF.

Concerning this clonotype: One end of the junction fails to match germline, which may point to a read error. The chain links TRBV6-6 to TRBJ1-2; 8 bases are a match to TRBD1. The germline V gene encodes CDR1 MNHNY and CDR2 SVGAGI (reference sequence). The CDR3 loop spans 16 amino acids. The CDR3 sequence is CATSCSAGGDNYSYTF. The DNA of the CDR3 is TGTGCCACCAGTTGCTCGGCAGGGGGCGATAACTATAGCTACACCTTC.

Turning to this clonotype: The CDR3 does not close with the conserved phenylalanine or tryptophan, likely indicating a read error. The rearrangement links TRBV10-3 to TRBJ2-7; TRBD1 is a possible D gene (6 bases). Germline CDR1 is ENHRY and CDR2 is SYGVKD. This CDR3 has 17 residues. DNA of the CDR3: TGTGTCATCAGTGCCCTTCCCCCGGGGCAGGGGTTCGGCGAGCAGTACCTC. Residues: CVISALPPGQGFGEQYL.

In regard to this clonotype: A clone one base away is much larger, so this may be a read error. The V gene is TRBV7-9, the J gene TRBJ2-1, with a possible D match to TRBD1 (6 bases). The CDR3 length is 14 residues. Per the germline V gene, CDR1 is SEHNR and CDR2 is FQNEAQ (reference sequence). The CDR3 loop is CVSSLANRATEQFF. CDR3 nucleotides: TGTGTCAGCAGCTTAGCTAACAGGGCTACTGAGCAGTTCTTC.

The V gene is TRBV11-2, the J gene TRBJ2-7, with TRBD1 matching over 8 bases. CDR3 length equals 19 residues. CDR1 is SGHAT and CDR2 is FQNNGV in the germline V gene. V lost 7 bases to trimming and J lost 3 bases; unmatched junction nucleotides: 23. The CDR3 sequence: CASTSVRGRASGRFYEQYF. The CDR3 bases are TGTGCCAGCACCTCGGTCAGGGGGCGGGCTAGTGGGAGGTTCTACGAGCAGTACTTC. The complete variable domain, with remaining parts taken from reference TRBV11-2 and TRBJ2-7, reads EAGVAQSPRYKIIEKRQSVAFWCNPISGHATLYWYQQILGQGPKLLIQFQNNGVVDDSQLPKDRFSAERLKGVDSTLKIQPAKLEDSAVYLCASTSVRGRASGRFYEQYFGPGTRLTVT.

About this clonotype itself: Germline is not matched at one junction end, which may reflect a read error. This chain connects TRBV6-1 to TRBJ2-7; no clear D gene. CDR1 and CDR2 (germline): MNHNS, SASEGT. CDR3 length: 12 residues. The CDR3 DNA reads as TGTGCCAGCAGTGAAGCGCACGGCGAGGAGTACTTC. It translates to CASSEAHGEEYF.

On this clonotype itself: As the CDR3 is not closed by the conserved phenylalanine or tryptophan, this likely results from a read error. It is unclear where the CDR3 begins or ends on the DNA, so no DNA is shown, and the CDR3 is as TCRdb lists it. The rearrangement links TRBV11-2 to TRBJ2-1; the table's D call TRBD2 went unverified against the DNA. The CDR3 contains 16 residues when both ends are counted. Germline V gives CDR1 SGHAT, CDR2 FQNNGV. This CDR3 is CANSLDIGLAMGEQLS.

The CDR3 here is CASSPDWSSRPYEQYF. Written as DNA, the CDR3 is TGCGCCAGCAGCCCAGACTGGTCGAGCAGACCTTACGAGCAGTACTTC. This chain uses TRBV4-1 with TRBJ2-7; the D is unclear. Germline V lookup: CDR1 MGHRA, CDR2 YSYEKL. Trimming pared 4 bases from V and 4 bases from J, leaving 20 bases between. The CDR3 has 16 amino acids.

This chain joins TRBV11-2 and TRBJ2-4; the D gene could be TRBD1 or TRBD2 (6 bases each). Trimming stripped 5 bases from V and 15 bases from J, with 23 bases between. Germline loops: CDR1 SGHAT, CDR2 FQNNGV. The CDR3 consists of 14 residues. As DNA, the CDR3 is TGTGCCAGCAGCCCCCAACGGGGGCGGGACGTTCGGTACTTC. Translated: CASSPQRGRDVRYF.

About this clonotype itself: A read error may produce the germline difference seen at one junction end. The chain carries TRBV7-9 and TRBJ2-5; 12 bases agree with TRBD1. Germline V gene sequence: CDR1 SEHNR, CDR2 FQNEAQ (reference sequence). This CDR3 is 16 amino acids long. The CDR3 region has the DNA TGTGCCAGAAGCTTAGGGGACAGGGGGCGGCAAGAGACCCAGTGCTTC. Translation: CARSLGDRGRQETQCF.

The rearrangement uses TRBV11-2 and TRBJ2-7; TRBD2 matches 7 bases. The V segment lost 5 bases and the J segment 7 bases; nucleotides outside the gene matches: 5. Germline CDR1 is SGHAT and CDR2 is FQNNGV. CDR3 size: 12 residues. The CDR3 is CASSPWDYEQYF. The CDR3, as DNA: TGTGCCAGCAGCCCGTGGGACTATGAGCAGTACTTC.

This clonotype was picked up many times. CDR3: CATWRGGFTGELFF. CDR3 nucleotide sequence: TGTGCCACCTGGAGGGGGGGGTTCACCGGGGAGCTGTTTTTT. This chain connects TRBV28 to TRBJ2-2; maybe TRBD2 (7 bases). Germline V lookup: CDR1 MDHEN, CDR2 SYDVKM. The CDR3 runs to 14 residues. Trimming took 10 bases from V and 4 from J, leaving 16 bases between them. The full variable domain, completed using reference TRBV28 and TRBJ2-2, is DVKVTQSSRYLVKRTGEKVFLECVQDMDHENMFWYRQDPGLGLRLIYFSYDVKMKEKGDIPEGYSVSREKKERFSLILESASTNQTSMYLCATWRGGFTGELFFGEGSRLTVL.

This clonotype has more than one count but fewer than ten. At one boundary the junction diverges from the germline segment, which might be a read error. The J gene is TRBJ2-1, the V gene TRBV11-3; D unresolved. Germline-derived CDR1 and CDR2 are SGHNT and YENEEA. This CDR3 is built from 15 residues. CDR3 residues: CASSLEVGMASEQFF. The CDR3 DNA reads as TGTGCTAGCAGCTTAGAGGTGGGAATGGCGAGTGAGCAGTTCTTC. The complete variable domain, with remaining parts taken from reference TRBV11-3 and TRBJ2-1, reads EAGVVQSPRYKIIEKKQPVAFWCNPISGHNTLYWYLQNLGQGPELLIRYENEEAVDDSQLPKDRFSAERLKGVDSTLKIQPAELGDSAVYLCASSLEVGMASEQFFGPGTRLTVL.

A word on this clonotype: The junction differs from germline at one of its ends, possibly a read error. The chain joins TRBV6-5 to TRBJ1-4; possibly TRBD1 for D (5 bases). The CDR3 runs to 15 residues. Germline values: CDR1 MNHEY, CDR2 SVGAGI. CDR3 residues: CASSYWGTNDEKQFF. The CDR3 region has the DNA TGTGCCAGCAGTTACTGGGGGACGAATGACGAAAAACAGTTTTTT.

A note on this clonotype: One end of the junction varies from germline; a read error may be responsible. The V call is TRBV11-2, the J call TRBJ2-3, with 8 bases aligning to TRBD2. Germline CDR1 and CDR2: SGHAT and FQNNGV. This CDR3 spans 16 amino acids. CDR3: CASSLEGLGWTDTQYF. The DNA of the CDR3 is TGTGCCAGTAGCTTAGAGGGACTAGGCTGGACAGATACGCAGTATTTT.